The clone carrying this T cell receptor beta chain was counted once. What it recognizes is unknown. The CDR3 spans 14 residues. Trimming at V came to 5 bases and at J to 2 bases, leaving 4 bases not matched to a gene. The germline V gene encodes CDR1 LNHDA and CDR2 SQIVND (reference sequence). 60 Vbeta and 13 Jbeta primers were used in PCR. Using immunoSEQ multiplex PCR, the repertoire was profiled, and TCRdb retains in-frame clones only, with some absent. The sample yields approximately 100,000 clones, 80% seen once. This record comes from a study of cytomegalovirus exposure and HLA in healthy donors. Study-level background: Of several hundred genotyped donors, roughly 81% clustered with self-reported Caucasian donors.

Notes on the study in general: TCR sequences were mostly rare, though some public TCRs occurred in many donors. One variant, a missense change in DCLRE1C, was linked in a later analysis to TCR beta V- and J-gene trimming. Confirmation in vitro established that three CMV-associated chains were specific for CMV antigens.

The origin of this receptor is a man in his late teens or twenties in good health and CMV-seronegative. Input material: PBMCs. The chain employs TRBV19 and TRBJ2-7, with TRBD1 matching 9 bases. The CDR3 sequence is CASSAGTGTYEQYF. CDR3 DNA: TGTGCCAGTAGTGCCGGGACAGGGACCTACGAGCAGTACTTC.